The rows below give T cell receptor beta chains drawn from one sample of a study of cytomegalovirus exposure and HLA in healthy donors. Libraries were prepared by immunoSEQ multiplex PCR; TCRdb keeps only in-frame clonotypes and omits some of them. The table lists around 150,000 clones, under 10% of them singletons. Specimen: PBMCs. These receptors all come from a woman aged 40 to 49 in good health and CMV-seropositive. The CDR3 runs from the conserved cysteine through the conserved F or W. The order of the fields is V gene, D gene, J gene, CDR3 length, CDR3 protein. The D gene is left open where the match is weak.

V: TRBV5-1; D: -; J: TRBJ2-7; length: 16; CDR3: CASSLVGGTITNEQYF
V: TRBV5-1; D: TRBD1; J: TRBJ2-7; length: 14; CDR3: CASSQGQPPNEQYF
V: TRBV6-5; D: -; J: TRBJ2-7; length: 12; CDR3: CASRGGYYEQYF
V: TRBV18; D: -; J: TRBJ1-3; length: 13; CDR3: CASSDNSGNTIYF
V: TRBV7-3; D: TRBD1; J: TRBJ1-2; length: 13; CDR3: CASSNRGGYGYTF
V: TRBV7-2; D: -; J: TRBJ1-1; length: 13; CDR3: CASTLRAETEAFF
V: TRBV29-1; D: -; J: TRBJ2-1; length: 14; CDR3: CSALGRETYNEQFF
V: TRBV5-1; D: TRBD1; J: TRBJ2-2; length: 14; CDR3: CASSPDRGNGELFF
V: TRBV27; D: -; J: TRBJ1-1; length: 14; CDR3: CASRLQGDSTEAFF
V: TRBV2; D: -; J: TRBJ2-3; length: 14; CDR3: CASSDKRATDTQYF
V: TRBV29-1; D: -; J: TRBJ1-5; length: 13; CDR3: CSVEVQKNQPQHF
V: TRBV11-3; D: -; J: TRBJ1-1; length: 11; CDR3: CASSLPAEAFF
V: TRBV5-4; D: -; J: TRBJ1-5; length: 15; CDR3: CASSLAQEGNQPQHF
V: TRBV5-1; D: -; J: TRBJ2-3; length: 14; CDR3: CASGNRVGTDTQYF
V: TRBV29-1; D: -; J: TRBJ2-5; length: 14; CDR3: CSVERINNQETQYF
V: TRBV5-6; D: -; J: TRBJ2-3; length: 15; CDR3: CASSLEVRGTDTQYF
V: TRBV2; D: -; J: TRBJ2-5; length: 12; CDR3: CASSDQSATQYF
V: TRBV7-7; D: TRBD1; J: TRBJ2-2; length: 16; CDR3: CASSLVPGGNTGELFF
V: TRBV9; D: TRBD2; J: TRBJ2-1; length: 19; CDR3: CASSQQPMTSGGPYNEQFF
V: TRBV6-6; D: TRBD1; J: TRBJ2-5; length: 14; CDR3: CASNDRAGEETQYF
V: TRBV9; D: -; J: TRBJ2-3; length: 16; CDR3: CASSPGGAESTDTQYF
V: TRBV5-1; D: TRBD2; J: TRBJ2-7; length: 16; CDR3: CASSRLRTSEIYEQYF
V: TRBV11-3; D: -; J: TRBJ2-3; length: 16; CDR3: CASSLGGPASTDTQYF
V: TRBV2; D: -; J: TRBJ2-7; length: 13; CDR3: CASDLGRGREQYF
V: TRBV27; D: TRBD1; J: TRBJ1-1; length: 17; CDR3: CASRRTPGTGVTNEAFF
V: TRBV4-3; D: TRBD1; J: TRBJ2-7; length: 16; CDR3: CASSQAAGTGGYQQYF
V: TRBV7-2; D: -; J: TRBJ2-3; length: 14; CDR3: CASSLGRPTDTQYF
V: TRBV27; D: TRBD1; J: TRBJ2-7; length: 14; CDR3: CASSFGTGFYEQYF
V: TRBV7-2; D: -; J: TRBJ1-1; length: 12; CDR3: CASSLKSGEAFF
V: TRBV10-3; D: -; J: TRBJ2-3; length: 16; CDR3: CAISEVSGIGTDTQYF
V: TRBV18; D: -; J: TRBJ1-1; length: 13; CDR3: CASSEGRRTEAFF
V: TRBV29-1; D: TRBD1; J: TRBJ1-1; length: 14; CDR3: CRAGTGYGNTEAFF
V: TRBV7-2; D: -; J: TRBJ2-5; length: 16; CDR3: CASSLAAGALQETQYF
V: TRBV7-9; D: -; J: TRBJ1-4; length: 14; CDR3: CASSPWPSLEKLFF
V: TRBV5-5; D: -; J: TRBJ2-5; length: 14; CDR3: CASSLIRQGETQYF